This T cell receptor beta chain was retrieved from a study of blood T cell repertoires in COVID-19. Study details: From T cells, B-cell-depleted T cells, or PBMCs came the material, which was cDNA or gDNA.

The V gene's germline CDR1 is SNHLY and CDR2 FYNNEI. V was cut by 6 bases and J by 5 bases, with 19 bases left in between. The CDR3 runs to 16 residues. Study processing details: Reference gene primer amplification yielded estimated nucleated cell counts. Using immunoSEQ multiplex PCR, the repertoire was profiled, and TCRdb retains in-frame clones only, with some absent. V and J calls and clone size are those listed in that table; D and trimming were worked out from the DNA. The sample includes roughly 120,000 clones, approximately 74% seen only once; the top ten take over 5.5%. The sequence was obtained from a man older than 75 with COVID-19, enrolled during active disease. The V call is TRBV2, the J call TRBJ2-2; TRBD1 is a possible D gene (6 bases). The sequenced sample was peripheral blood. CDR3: CASSDFLGTLTGELFF. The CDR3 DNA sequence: TGTGCCAGCAGCGATTTTCTCGGGACACTGACCGGGGAGCTGTTTTTT.